These 24 T cell receptor beta chains originate from one sample sequenced in a study of blood T cell repertoires in COVID-19. Here immunoSEQ multiplex PCR was the method, and the copy in TCRdb shows in-frame clones only, minus some. The profile shows around 230,000 clones, 80% to 90% of them singletons. The sequencing sample was made of peripheral blood. All receptors come from a woman aged 40 to 50 with active or convalescent COVID-19.

The chain uses TRBV28 and TRBJ1-1; perhaps TRBD1 as D (5 bases). CDR1 MDHEN and CDR2 SYDVKM come from the germline V gene. The CDR3 runs 16 residues. Trimming shortened V by 1 base and J by 4 bases, and 16 bases separated the two germline ends. The CDR3 sequence: CASSLFGAGRPTEAFF. As DNA, the CDR3 is TGTGCCAGCAGTTTATTTGGGGCGGGGAGGCCCACTGAAGCTTTCTTT.

The rearrangement uses TRBV9 and TRBJ1-4; D is undetermined. CDR3 size: 14 residues. V was pared by 4 bases and J by 0 bases, with 7 bases between. Germline lookup yields CDR1 SGDLS and CDR2 YYNGEE. This CDR3 is CASSLTATNEKLFF. CDR3 DNA sequence: TGTGCCAGCAGCCTAACAGCAACTAATGAAAAACTGTTTTTT.

The J gene is TRBJ2-1, the V gene TRBV11-3; D uncertain. Looked up from germline, CDR1 is SGHNT and CDR2 is YENEEA. The CDR3 is 14 residues long. Between the trimmed V and J ends, which lost 6 bases and 8 bases, there was a span of 17 bases. The chain's CDR3 is CASSLVASSDEQFF. The CDR3 nucleotides read TGTGCCAGCAGTTTGGTAGCATCATCTGATGAGCAGTTCTTC. Full variable domain (rest looked up from reference TRBV11-3 and TRBJ2-1): EAGVVQSPRYKIIEKKQPVAFWCNPISGHNTLYWYLQNLGQGPELLIRYENEEAVDDSQLPKDRFSAERLKGVDSTLKIQPAELGDSAVYLCASSLVASSDEQFFGPGTRLTVL.

CDR3 sequence: CATSDSRPGQGAHTGELFF. In DNA form, the CDR3 reads TGTGCCACCAGTGATTCACGCCCGGGACAGGGGGCGCACACCGGGGAGCTGTTTTTT. The chain recombines TRBV24-1 with TRBJ2-2; 12 nucleotides line up with TRBD1. Germline CDR1 is KGHDR and CDR2 is SFDVKD. CDR3 size: 19 residues. After removal of 2 bases from V and 3 bases from J, the junction contained 9 bases not matched to a gene.

V gene TRBV27 combines with J gene TRBJ1-3; TRBD1 might be the D (5 bases). This CDR3 region has 14 residues. The V end lost 4 bases, the J end lost 3 bases, and 10 bases lay between the germline ends. Germline CDR1 MNHEY, CDR2 SMNVEV (reference sequence). The CDR3 bases are TGTGCCAGCAGTTCCGGGACTTATGGAAACACCATATATTTT. Translation gives CASSSGTYGNTIYF.

This chain connects TRBV5-6 to TRBJ2-5; 9 nucleotides agree with TRBD2. CDR3 length equals 16 residues. Germline CDR1 SGHDT, CDR2 YYEEEE. The V gene end was trimmed by 0 bases and the J gene end by 5 bases; junction bases not matched to a gene: 8. This chain's CDR3 is CASSLDTGGGAETQYF. Written as DNA, the CDR3 is TGTGCCAGCAGCTTGGATACTGGCGGGGGGGCCGAGACCCAGTACTTC.

Comment on this clone: One end of the junction varies from germline; a read error may be responsible. This chain joins TRBV6-1 and TRBJ1-2; 9 nucleotides align to TRBD1. CDR3 length: 15 amino acids. Per the germline V gene, CDR1 is MNHNS and CDR2 is SASEGT. The CDR3 DNA reads TGTGCCAGCAGTCAAGCCGGGACAGGGAACTATGGCTACACCTTC. Amino acid sequence: CASSQAGTGNYGYTF.

The rearrangement uses TRBV3-1 (or the pseudogene TRBV3-2) and TRBJ2-7, with 7 bases matching TRBD2. The CDR3 runs 15 residues. Looked up from germline, CDR1 is LGHDT and CDR2 is YNNKEL (reference sequence). J gave up 1 base and V 0 bases, and 3 bases lay outside the gene matches. The CDR3 sequence: CASSQDSGPSYEQYF. In DNA form, the CDR3 reads TGTGCCAGCAGCCAAGATAGCGGGCCTTCCTACGAGCAGTACTTC.

The rearrangement uses TRBV4-1 and TRBJ2-3; 12 nucleotides match TRBD1. This CDR3 is 17 amino acids long. V shed 0 bases, J shed 4 bases, and the junction held 5 bases outside the gene matches. CDR1 is MGHRA and CDR2 is YSYEKL in the germline V gene. This CDR3 is CASSQDPGQGAPDTQYF. The CDR3, as DNA: TGCGCCAGCAGCCAAGATCCGGGACAGGGGGCCCCAGATACGCAGTATTTT.

The rearrangement joins TRBV19 to TRBJ2-7; D is uncertain. Germline V gene lookup returns CDR1 LNHDA and CDR2 SQIVND (reference sequence). This CDR3 has 16 residues. V lost 4 bases to trimming and J lost 0 bases, with 16 bases between them. CDR3 sequence: CASSRAGSISSYEQYF. The CDR3 bases are TGTGCCAGTAGTAGAGCAGGTTCCATCAGCTCCTACGAGCAGTACTTC.

The gene calls are TRBV6-4 and TRBJ2-3; TRBD2 matches 9 bases. Germline V gene data show CDR1 as MRHNA and CDR2 as SNTAGT. The CDR3 contains 14 residues. V gave up 4 bases and J gave up 1 base; unmatched junction bases: 0. CDR3 nucleotide sequence: TGTGCCAGCAGTGTAGCGGGGGGCACAGATACGCAGTATTTT. It specifies CASSVAGGTDTQYF.

The J gene is TRBJ1-1, the V gene TRBV25-1, with 9 bases that match TRBD1. Trimming at V came to 6 bases and at J to 5 bases, leaving 1 base not matched to a gene. The germline gives CDR1 MGHDK, CDR2 SYGVNS. This CDR3 comprises 12 residues. As DNA, the CDR3 is TGTGCCAGCAGGGACAGGGGTACTGAAGCTTTCTTT. It yields the protein CASRDRGTEAFF.

This clone was detected once. The chain has TRBV5-4 and TRBJ2-5, with 7 bases aligning to TRBD1. This CDR3 has 15 residues. Germline V gene data show CDR1 as SGHNT and CDR2 as YYREEE (reference sequence). The V and J ends lost 4 bases and 5 bases, in that order; junction bases with no gene match: 11. The DNA of the CDR3 is TGTGCCAGCAGCCGGACAGGTACCAATTCTGAGACCCAGTACTTC. Amino acid sequence: CASSRTGTNSETQYF. The full variable domain, completed using reference TRBV5-4 and TRBJ2-5, is ETGVTQSPTHLIKTRGQQVTLRCSSQSGHNTVSWYQQALGQGPQFIFQYYREEENGRGNFPPRFSGLQFPNYSSELNVNALELDDSALYLCASSRTGTNSETQYFGPGTRLLVL.

This chain links TRBV5-5 with TRBJ1-5; maybe TRBD1 (5 bases). The CDR3 totals 16 residues. In germline, CDR1 is SGHKS, CDR2 YYEKEE (reference sequence). Trimming took 4 bases from V and 6 from J, leaving 20 bases between them. CDR3 sequence: CASSLGHSLQVQPQHF. The CDR3 bases are TGTGCCAGCAGCCTAGGACACTCTCTACAAGTTCAGCCCCAGCATTTT.

V usage is TRBV10-3 and J usage is TRBJ2-5, with 14 bases lining up with TRBD2. The CDR3 has 16 residues. Germline V gives CDR1 ENHRY, CDR2 SYGVKD. The V segment lost 4 bases and the J segment 1 base; nucleotides outside the gene matches: 2. CDR3 protein: CAISAGTSGGQETQYF. CDR3 coding DNA: TGTGCCATCAGTGCCGGGACTAGCGGGGGCCAAGAGACCCAGTACTTC.

This clone has only a few counts. CDR3 region: CASITLSGNFGNQPQHF. The CDR3 region has the DNA TGTGCCAGCATCACCCTTTCAGGGAATTTTGGGAATCAGCCCCAGCATTTT. This chain joins TRBV27 and TRBJ1-5, with D maybe TRBD1 (5 bases). Germline assignment: CDR1 MNHEY and CDR2 SMNVEV (reference sequence). This CDR3 has 17 residues. The V end was cut by 7 bases, the J end by 4 bases, with 23 bases between.

J is TRBJ1-4 and V is TRBV2, with D perhaps matching TRBD1 (5 bases). The V end lost 6 bases, the J end lost 16 bases, and 18 bases lay between the germline ends. CDR3 length: 12 residues. CDR1 and CDR2 from the germline V gene are SNHLY and FYNNEI. Written as DNA, the CDR3 is TGTGCCAGCAGCCCGTCGGATAGGACAACGTTTTTT. Its protein product is CASSPSDRTTFF.

CDR3 in amino acids: CASNPGKGEAFF. The CDR3 DNA follows: TGTGCCAGTAATCCGGGTAAAGGTGAAGCTTTCTTT. This chain links TRBV19 with TRBJ1-1; D ambiguous. The CDR3 is 12 residues long. The V gene's germline CDR1 is LNHDA and CDR2 SQIVND (reference sequence). Trimming left V 7 bases short and J 7 bases short, with 13 bases between.

This chain connects TRBV7-2 to TRBJ2-5; the match to TRBD2 covers 10 bases. Per the germline V gene, CDR1 is SGHTA and CDR2 is FQGNSA. With 5 bases clipped from V and 1 base from J, the junction kept 7 bases outside the gene matches. The CDR3 is made up of 16 amino acids. Here the CDR3 DNA reads TGTGCCAGCAGCCCTCCGGGACTAGCGAGCCAAGAGACCCAGTACTTC. This translates into CASSPPGLASQETQYF.

The genes are TRBV19 and TRBJ1-6, with D uncertain. Trimming shortened V by 1 base and J by 10 bases, and 5 bases separated the two germline ends. There are 12 residues in the CDR3. From germline, CDR1 is LNHDA and CDR2 SQIVND (reference sequence). The CDR3 DNA reads TGTGCCAGTAGTATAGGGCTGTCACCCCTCCACTTT. Translated, it gives CASSIGLSPLHF. Full variable domain (rest looked up from reference TRBV19 and TRBJ1-6): DGGITQSPKYLFRKEGQNVTLSCEQNLNHDAMYWYRQDPGQGLRLIYYSQIVNDFQKGDIAEGYSVSREKKESFPLTVTSAQKNPTAFYLCASSIGLSPLHFGNGTRLTVT.

This chain connects TRBV4-2 to TRBJ1-1, with a weak D call TRBD1 (5 bases). Per the germline V gene, CDR1 is LGHNA and CDR2 is YNFKEQ. This CDR3 has 16 amino acids. V shed 0 bases and J shed 5 bases, with 16 bases lying between them. The CDR3 bases are TGTGCCAGCAGCCAAGATACAGGCCCTACCTTTACTGAAGCTTTCTTT. Its protein is CASSQDTGPTFTEAFF.

The chain recombines TRBV13 with TRBJ1-5; 7 nucleotides align to TRBD1. The V gene's germline CDR1 is PRHDT and CDR2 FYEKMQ (reference sequence). V gave up 5 bases and J gave up 11 bases; unmatched junction bases: 6. The CDR3 totals 12 residues. The CDR3 DNA reads as TGTGCCAGCAGCCAACTTGGGACAGCCCAGCATTTT. Protein product: CASSQLGTAQHF.

The gene calls are TRBV9 and TRBJ1-3; possible D gene TRBD1, 5 bases. Germline CDR1 is SGDLS and CDR2 is YYNGEE. The V end was cut by 4 bases, the J end by 0 bases, with 11 bases between. The CDR3 consists of 15 residues. The CDR3 sequence: CASSPRVSSGNTIYF. The CDR3 bases are TGTGCCAGCAGCCCCAGGGTGAGCTCTGGAAACACCATATATTTT.

This clone has just a few counts. The chain combines TRBV9 with TRBJ2-1; possibly TRBD2 for D (5 bases). Germline CDR1 and CDR2: SGDLS and YYNGEE. There are 16 residues in the CDR3. V lost 0 bases, J lost 0 bases, and 10 bases lay in between. The CDR3 region has the DNA TGTGCCAGCAGCGTAGACGGCGGAGGCTCCTACAATGAGCAGTTCTTC. It yields the protein CASSVDGGGSYNEQFF.